The rows below give T cell receptor beta chains drawn from one sample of a study of shared clonotypes between healthy human individuals. TCRdb's table, derived via immunoSEQ multiplex PCR, lists solely in-frame clones and lacks some. The sample records roughly 2 million clones, about 95% being singletons. The sample comprised naive CD8+ T cells sorted from blood. The origin of the receptors is a man aged 18 to 30 in good health. The CDR3 runs from the conserved cysteine through the conserved F or W. Fields, in order: D gene, clone size, V gene, J gene, CDR3 protein, CDR3 DNA. D genes are given only for firm matches. Clone size is not always given. Where it is, it says once, few, many or a class for expanded clones.

.	.	TRBV28	TRBJ2-6	CASSLVGSGANVLTF	TGTGCCAGCAGCTTAGTAGGATCTGGGGCCAACGTCCTGACTTTC
TRBD2	.	TRBV4-1	TRBJ2-7	CASSQIAGVAQQYF	TGCGCCAGCAGCCAAATAGCGGGAGTGGCTCAGCAGTACTTC
TRBD1	.	TRBV28	TRBJ2-2	CASSLRTGANTGELFF	TGTGCCAGCAGTTTACGGACAGGGGCCAACACCGGGGAGCTGTTTTTT
.	.	TRBV5-4	TRBJ1-1	CASSFRGNTEAFF	TGTGCCAGCAGCTTCAGGGGAAACACTGAAGCTTTCTTT
.	.	TRBV6-5	TRBJ2-1	CASSYLGNEQFF	TGTGCCAGCAGTTACCTCGGGAATGAGCAGTTCTTC
TRBD2	.	TRBV7-9	TRBJ2-1	CASSWYSSPGLAGPNEQFF	TGTGCCAGCAGCTGGTACTCGTCCCCGGGACTAGCGGGGCCCAATGAGCAGTTCTTC
TRBD1	.	TRBV5-1	TRBJ2-1	CASSDRGRGGYNEQFF	TGCGCCAGCAGCGACAGGGGACGGGGCGGGTACAATGAGCAGTTCTTC
.	.	TRBV13	TRBJ2-2	CASSSLTGLLTGELFF	TGTGCCAGCAGCTCCCTTACCGGACTACTCACCGGGGAGCTGTTTTTT
.	.	TRBV6-6	TRBJ2-5	CASSDLKGGQETQYF	TGTGCCAGCAGTGACCTTAAGGGGGGACAGGAGACCCAGTACTTC
.	.	TRBV5-4	TRBJ1-1	CASSLGGAGAAEAFF	TGTGCCAGCAGCTTGGGCGGGGCAGGGGCGGCTGAAGCTTTCTTT
.	.	TRBV19	TRBJ1-5	CASSARTDSNQPQHF	TGTGCCAGTAGTGCCCGGACAGATAGCAATCAGCCCCAGCATTTT
TRBD1	.	TRBV9	TRBJ1-5	CASSVGGTGNQPQHF	TGTGCCAGCAGCGTAGGGGGGACAGGGAATCAGCCCCAGCATTTT
.	.	TRBV9	TRBJ2-7	CASSGQYSYEQYF	TGTGCCAGCAGCGGACAGTACTCCTACGAGCAGTACTTC
.	.	TRBV30	TRBJ1-4	CAWSVLGGANEKLFF	TGTGCCTGGAGTGTATTAGGGGGAGCTAATGAAAAACTGTTTTTT
TRBD1	.	TRBV10-3	TRBJ1-1	CAISEPPNRGNTEAFF	TGTGCCATCAGTGAGCCCCCGAACAGGGGAAACACTGAAGCTTTCTTT
.	.	TRBV27	TRBJ2-1	CASSLGAGYNEQFF	TGTGCCAGCAGTTTAGGCGCCGGATACAATGAGCAGTTCTTC
.	.	TRBV30	TRBJ1-1	CALSPDGNTEAFF	TGTGCCTTATCACCGGACGGGAACACTGAAGCTTTCTTT
.	few	TRBV11-2	TRBJ2-7	CASSLGALPNYEQYF	TGTGCCAGCAGCTTAGGAGCGTTGCCCAACTACGAGCAGTACTTC
TRBD2	.	TRBV9	TRBJ2-7	CASSVAGGFYEQYF	TGTGCCAGCAGCGTAGCCGGGGGGTTCTACGAGCAGTACTTC
.	.	TRBV7-9	TRBJ2-7	CASSFPGTSSYEQYF	TGTGCCAGCAGCTTTCCCGGGACATCCTCCTACGAGCAGTACTTC
TRBD2	.	TRBV27	TRBJ2-1	CASSVGLAGESYNEQFF	TGTGCCAGCAGTGTGGGACTAGCGGGAGAATCCTACAATGAGCAGTTCTTC
.	.	TRBV19	TRBJ2-2	CASSIDGIGTGELFF	TGTGCCAGTAGTATAGATGGGATTGGGACCGGGGAGCTGTTTTTT
.	.	TRBV5-5	TRBJ1-1	CASSLGLNTEAFF	TGTGCCAGCAGCTTGGGGCTGAACACTGAAGCTTTCTTT
.	once	TRBV9	TRBJ2-3	CASSGFGGVTDTQYF	TGTGCCAGCAGTGGCTTTGGGGGAGTCACAGATACGCAGTATTTT
TRBD1	.	TRBV13	TRBJ1-2	CASNNRQGLNYGYTF	TGTGCCAGCAATAATAGACAGGGGCTGAACTATGGCTACACCTTC
.	.	TRBV10-3	TRBJ2-3	CAISEDREDTQYF	TGTGCCATCAGTGAGGACCGGGAGGATACGCAGTATTTT
.	.	TRBV10-3	TRBJ2-2	CAIGDFSNTGELFF	TGTGCCATAGGGGACTTTTCGAACACCGGGGAGCTGTTTTTT
TRBD2	.	TRBV7-2	TRBJ2-4	CASSLRLAGYDGIQYF	TGTGCCAGCAGCCTTCGACTAGCGGGGTACGATGGCATTCAGTACTTC
.	.	TRBV7-3	TRBJ2-1	CASSLGGGDNNEQFF	TGTGCCAGCAGCCTAGGGGGCGGGGACAACAATGAGCAGTTCTTC
.	.	TRBV10-1	TRBJ1-1	CASSESGRGVDTEAFF	TGCGCCAGCAGTGAGTCGGGCAGGGGTGTGGACACTGAAGCTTTCTTT
.	.	TRBV29-1	TRBJ1-2	CSVEMTGYGYTF	TGCAGCGTTGAAATGACAGGTTATGGCTACACCTTC
.	.	TRBV4-1	TRBJ1-5	CASSPTRGAGGNQPQHF	TGCGCCAGCAGTCCGACCCGGGGGGCGGGAGGAAATCAGCCCCAGCATTTT
TRBD1	few	TRBV7-9	TRBJ1-2	CASRATGGDGYTF	TGTGCCAGCAGAGCGACAGGGGGCGATGGCTACACCTTC
.	.	TRBV5-4	TRBJ1-6	CASSQGAPLHF	TGTGCCAGCAGCCAAGGGGCGCCCCTCCACTTT
TRBD1	.	TRBV7-9	TRBJ1-1	CASSLDVGGQGNTEAFF	TGTGCCAGCAGCTTAGACGTTGGAGGACAGGGGAACACTGAAGCTTTCTTT
TRBD1	.	TRBV4-1	TRBJ2-7	CASSPIRDRGTHEQYF	TGCGCCAGCAGCCCGATCCGGGACAGGGGGACCCACGAGCAGTACTTC
.	.	TRBV28	TRBJ2-5	CASSLSPSGYQETQYF	TGTGCCAGCAGTTTATCGCCGAGCGGCTATCAAGAGACCCAGTACTTC
.	.	TRBV12-2	TRBJ2-5	CASPTAGGDKETQYF	TGTGCAAGTCCCACAGCGGGAGGGGACAAAGAGACCCAGTACTTC
.	once	TRBV2	TRBJ2-7	CASSDYGQPYEQYF	TGTGCCAGCAGTGATTACGGGCAACCCTACGAGCAGTACTTC
TRBD2	.	TRBV27	TRBJ2-3	CASSLGLAGGHTQYF	TGTGCCAGCAGTTTGGGACTAGCGGGGGGGCATACGCAGTATTTT
.	.	TRBV11-2	TRBJ1-1	CASSLEVPDTEAFF	TGTGCCAGCAGCTTAGAAGTCCCGGACACTGAAGCTTTCTTT
.	.	TRBV4-1	TRBJ2-2	CASSQGLNTGELFF	TGCGCCAGCAGCCAAGGTCTGAACACCGGGGAGCTGTTTTTT